This T cell receptor beta chain was captured in a study of shared clonotypes between healthy human individuals. Study as a whole: The plates for each donor numbered three CD4 naive, three CD4 memory, two CD8 naive and one CD8 memory.

Researchers divided each subset's genomic DNA evenly across several immunoSEQ plates. DNA at about 210 ng, some 31,000 T cell genomes, went into sorted-subset replicate PCRs. Sequencing was performed with immunoSEQ multiplex PCR; in TCRdb, only in-frame clones are kept and a portion is missing. The data contain a few million clones, under 95% of them seen just once; the ten biggest clones take up 0.37%. Those who donated were healthy HIV-negative adults, with no recent acute infections or vaccinations reported. The clonotype was recovered from a man between 18 and 29 years old in good health. Some clones in this sample may be carry-over from other donors' samples. Input material: naive CD4+ T cells from PBMCs. As for subset: CD45RA+ positively selected.

The CDR3 region has the DNA TGTGCCAGCAGCGGCCCTTCCTCCATAGGGGGGGGTATTTCTGGAAACACCATATATTTT. It translates to CASSGPSSIGGGISGNTIYF. This chain links TRBV9 with TRBJ1-3; D is perhaps TRBD1 (6 bases). Between the trimmed V and J ends, which lost 3 bases and 1 base, there was a span of 26 bases. The CDR3 has 20 amino acids. Germline V gives CDR1 SGDLS, CDR2 YYNGEE.